The 30 T cell receptor beta chains reported below all come from one sample, sequenced in a study of OX40 agonist ivuxolimab in advanced cancers. This table comes from immunoSEQ multiplex PCR, and its TCRdb copy is limited to in-frame clones, with some not included. This table has 57,000 or so clones, over 90% appearing once. The sequences come from CD4+ or CD8+ T cells sorted from blood, collected in a trial of the OX40 agonist ivuxolimab. The receptors were gathered from an adult with an advanced solid tumor such as melanoma, head and neck, liver or kidney cancer.

The CDR3 here is CASSPTPQRQGSIYGYTF. Written as DNA, the CDR3 is TGCGCCAGCAGCCCCACCCCCCAAAGACAGGGATCGATCTATGGCTACACCTTC. The chain joins TRBV5-1 to TRBJ1-2, with TRBD1 identical over 7 bases. V trimming: 4 bases; J trimming: 4 bases; junction bases outside the gene matches: 19. CDR1 is SGHRS, CDR2 YFSETQ, per germline. The CDR3 length is 18 residues.

The chain employs TRBV4-3 and TRBJ2-7; D is undetermined. Per the germline V gene, CDR1 is LGHNA and CDR2 is YSLEER. This CDR3 has 14 residues. The V and J ends lost 0 bases and 2 bases respectively, with 8 bases between them. The chain's CDR3 is CASSQDNAAYEQYF. The CDR3 coding sequence is TGCGCCAGCAGCCAAGATAACGCAGCCTACGAGCAGTACTTC.

This chain connects TRBV9 to TRBJ2-7; a weak D match, TRBD2 (6 bases). Between the trimmed V and J ends, which lost 2 bases and 2 bases, there was a span of 11 bases. The CDR3 spans 14 residues. CDR1 is SGDLS and CDR2 is YYNGEE in the germline V gene. CDR3 DNA: TGTGCCAGCAGCGTTGCTAGCGAGACCTACGAGCAGTACTTC. Amino acid sequence: CASSVASETYEQYF.

The chain combines TRBV29-1 with TRBJ1-4; 8 bases match TRBD1. Per germline, CDR1 SQVTM and CDR2 ANQGSEA. V was clipped by 5 bases and J by 0 bases; unmatched bases: 11. The CDR3 contains 17 residues. This CDR3 is CSVFVTGEEATNEKLFF. The CDR3 region has the DNA TGCAGCGTTTTTGTGACAGGGGAGGAGGCAACTAATGAAAAACTGTTTTTT. Full variable domain (missing parts from reference TRBV29-1 and TRBJ1-4): SAVISQKPSRDICQRGTSLTIQCQVDSQVTMMFWYRQQPGQSLTLIATANQGSEATYESGFVIDKFPISRPNLTFSTLTVSNMSPEDSSIYLCSVFVTGEEATNEKLFFGSGTQLSVL.

This chain uses TRBV7-4 with TRBJ2-1; D gene ambiguous. The germline CDR1 and CDR2 sequences are SGHVT and SQSDAQ. The CDR3 totals 14 residues. V lost 1 base and J lost 6, with 10 bases in between. The CDR3 DNA follows: TGTGCCAGCAGCTTAGGGCCCCGTCTCAATGAGCAGTTCTTC. It translates to CASSLGPRLNEQFF.

V is TRBV7-8 and J is TRBJ2-3; 8 nucleotides line up with TRBD2. With 2 bases clipped from V and 5 bases from J, the junction kept 15 bases outside the gene matches. This CDR3 comprises 18 residues. Germline V lookup: CDR1 SGHVS, CDR2 FQNEAQ. Here the CDR3 reads CASSLRRAFAGGGDTQYF. The CDR3 coding sequence is TGTGCCAGCAGCTTACGGCGAGCTTTCGCGGGAGGAGGAGATACGCAGTATTTT.

A few counts support this clone. V gene TRBV4-2 combines with J gene TRBJ1-3, with D uncertain. The CDR3 runs to 12 residues. Germline CDR1 is LGHNA and CDR2 is YNFKEQ. V was cut by 1 base and J by 12 bases, with 10 bases left in between. The CDR3 sequence: CASSQGVTGIYF. The CDR3, as DNA: TGTGCCAGCAGCCAAGGCGTGACCGGCATATATTTT.

This clone was seen a single time. The chain uses TRBV9 and TRBJ2-1, with D tentatively TRBD2 (6 bases). The CDR3 is 15 amino acids. Germline V gene sequence: CDR1 SGDLS, CDR2 YYNGEE. Deletions cut 0 bases from V and 3 bases from J, with 10 bases between. The CDR3 DNA is TGTGCCAGCAGCGTAGAGTTAGCGGACTACAATGAGCAGTTCTTC. This translates into CASSVELADYNEQFF.

The chain joins TRBV19 to TRBJ1-1, with 7 bases aligning to TRBD1. Germline V gene sequence: CDR1 LNHDA, CDR2 SQIVND (reference sequence). The trim removed 4 bases at V and 0 bases at J, leaving 5 bases unmatched. This CDR3 region has 15 residues. CDR3 coding DNA: TGTGCCAGTAGTAGGGGGACAGAAATGAACACTGAAGCTTTCTTT. This sequence encodes CASSRGTEMNTEAFF. The entire variable domain, with the rest obtained from reference TRBV19 and TRBJ1-1, is as follows: DGGITQSPKYLFRKEGQNVTLSCEQNLNHDAMYWYRQDPGQGLRLIYYSQIVNDFQKGDIAEGYSVSREKKESFPLTVTSAQKNPTAFYLCASSRGTEMNTEAFFGQGTRLTVV.

As regards this clone: Other DNA sequences of this sample code for an identical CDR3. The chain couples TRBV11-2 to TRBJ2-7, with no clear D. The V and J ends lost 5 bases and 2 bases respectively, with 10 bases between them. Germline loops: CDR1 SGHAT, CDR2 FQNNGV. The length of the CDR3 is 13 residues. CDR3 sequence reads: CASSLQTAYEQYF. The CDR3 nucleotides read TGTGCCAGCAGCCTGCAGACGGCCTACGAGCAGTACTTC.

The chain is built from TRBV4-3 and TRBJ2-2; 10 nucleotides match TRBD2. The CDR3 has 17 amino acids. V lost 5 bases and J lost 1; bases outside the gene matches: 7. Germline CDR1 and CDR2: LGHNA and YSLEER. The CDR3 sequence: CASSEPLAGENTGELFF. CDR3 sequence (DNA): TGCGCCAGCAGCGAACCTCTAGCGGGAGAGAACACCGGGGAGCTGTTTTTT.

The chain is built from TRBV4-3 and TRBJ2-3; 8 nucleotides align to TRBD1. With V trimmed by 2 bases and J by 5 bases, 9 bases remained unmatched. Germline V gene lookup returns CDR1 LGHNA and CDR2 YSLEER. This CDR3 region has 16 residues. The CDR3 reads CASSQLSRGLGDTQYF. The CDR3 DNA is TGCGCCAGCAGCCAATTATCCAGGGGGCTTGGAGATACGCAGTATTTT.

This chain links TRBV5-6 with TRBJ1-1; D is ambiguous. CDR3 length: 13 residues. V lost 0 bases to trimming and J lost 1 base, with 4 bases between them. The germline V gene encodes CDR1 SGHDT and CDR2 YYEEEE. The CDR3 sequence is CASSLVPNTEAFF. In nucleotides, the CDR3 is TGTGCCAGCAGCTTGGTGCCGAACACTGAAGCTTTCTTT.

This chain uses TRBV6-5 with TRBJ1-4, with no clear D. CDR3 length equals 13 residues. Trimming removed 0 bases at V and 8 bases at J, with 7 bases between. Germline V gives CDR1 MNHEY, CDR2 SVGAGI. For the CDR3, the DNA is TGTGCCAGCAGTTACTCGATGGGGGAAAAACTGTTTTTT. Its protein is CASSYSMGEKLFF.

This clone was counted once. This sequence joins TRBV7-8 and TRBJ2-7, with 13 bases identical to TRBD2. The germline gives CDR1 SGHVS, CDR2 FQNEAQ. J was trimmed by 7 bases and V by 5 bases; bases with no gene match: 8. The CDR3 spans 15 residues. CDR3 region: CASSPSEGLAGEQYF. The CDR3 DNA is TGTGCCAGCAGCCCAAGTGAGGGACTAGCGGGAGAGCAGTACTTC.

The chain has TRBV7-2 and TRBJ2-2; D not certain. V lost 3 bases to trimming and J lost 1 base, with 12 bases between them. Germline-derived CDR1 and CDR2 are SGHTA and FQGNSA. The CDR3 has 16 residues. Here the CDR3 DNA reads TGTGCCAGCAGCTTCCCCATTCTAGAGAACACCGGGGAGCTGTTTTTT. Translation: CASSFPILENTGELFF.

The chain links TRBV6-5 to TRBJ2-3; 7 nucleotides line up with TRBD1. The ends lost 4 bases at V and 0 bases at J; junction bases unmatched: 4. In germline, CDR1 is MNHEY, CDR2 SVGAGI. The CDR3 runs 15 residues. The CDR3 nucleotides are TGTGCCAGCAGTTCGGGGACAGTTAGCACAGATACGCAGTATTTT. Translated, it gives CASSSGTVSTDTQYF.

The rearrangement uses TRBV28 and TRBJ2-7; D possibly corresponds to TRBD1 (5 bases). Per the germline V gene, CDR1 is MDHEN and CDR2 is SYDVKM. Trimming removed 2 bases at V and 4 bases at J, with 6 bases between. This CDR3 spans 12 amino acids. The CDR3 is CASSLNRYEQYF. In DNA, the CDR3 is TGTGCCAGCAGTTTAAACAGGTACGAGCAGTACTTC.

V is TRBV27 and J is TRBJ2-5; TRBD1 is a possible D gene (5 bases). This CDR3 has 15 residues. Deletions cut 3 bases from V and 6 bases from J, with 17 bases between. From germline, CDR1 is MNHEY and CDR2 SMNVEV (reference sequence). The CDR3 nucleotides read TGTGCCAGCAGTTTTCTGACAGAGCGCCTGAAGACCCAGTACTTC. This sequence encodes CASSFLTERLKTQYF.

The rearrangement joins TRBV27 to TRBJ2-5; 7 positions match TRBD1. CDR1 is MNHEY, CDR2 SMNVEV, per germline (reference sequence). The CDR3 covers 12 residues. The ends lost 10 bases at V and 2 bases at J; junction bases unmatched: 4. CDR3 residues: CATGGEQETQYF. CDR3 sequence (DNA): TGTGCCACAGGGGGAGAACAAGAGACCCAGTACTTC.

J is TRBJ2-3 and V is TRBV9, with TRBD1 as a possible D gene (7 bases). V was pared by 4 bases and J by 6 bases, with 21 bases between. The CDR3 loop spans 16 amino acids. Per the germline V gene, CDR1 is SGDLS and CDR2 is YYNGEE. The CDR3 spells CASSSYYRDSGDTQYF. CDR3 DNA: TGTGCCAGCAGCTCTTACTACCGGGACAGCGGGGATACGCAGTATTTT.

V is TRBV7-8 and J is TRBJ2-1; tentatively, D is TRBD1 or TRBD2 (6 bases each). Germline CDR1 is SGHVS and CDR2 is FQNEAQ. The CDR3 has 16 amino acids. V gave up 5 bases and J gave up 5 bases, with 19 bases separating them. This CDR3 is CASSPSEGGANNEQFF. The CDR3 region has the DNA TGTGCCAGCAGCCCCTCCGAGGGGGGCGCTAACAATGAGCAGTTCTTC.

This chain joins TRBV5-6 and TRBJ1-5, with D tentatively TRBD1 (6 bases). The V end was cut by 4 bases, the J end by 7 bases, with 12 bases between. This CDR3 comprises 13 residues. Germline V gives CDR1 SGHDT, CDR2 YYEEEE. CDR3 bases: TGTGCCAGCAGCGCAACAGGGCACCAGCCCCAGCATTTT. This gives the protein CASSATGHQPQHF.

This sequence joins TRBV21-1 and TRBJ2-2; the table calls TRBD2, which could not be checked here. TRBV21-1 is deemed a pseudogene. This CDR3 is built from 15 residues. CDR3 DNA sequence: TGTGCCAGCAGCAAAGGAGCCGGGAACACCGGGGAGCTGTTTTTT. Amino acid sequence: CASSKGAGNTGELFF.

The chain carries TRBV7-6 and TRBJ2-7, with 9 bases lining up with TRBD1. The CDR3 is 14 residues long. The V gene's germline CDR1 is SGHVS and CDR2 FNYEAQ. The J segment lost 3 bases and the V segment lost 4 bases, leaving 4 bases of the junction unmatched. CDR3 DNA sequence: TGTGCCAGCAGCTCTGCGGACAGGGGCTACGAGCAGTACTTC. Its translation is CASSSADRGYEQYF.

The gene calls are TRBV19 and TRBJ2-5; 14 nucleotides match TRBD2. The germline V gene encodes CDR1 LNHDA and CDR2 SQIVND (reference sequence). The CDR3 consists of 15 residues. The V and J ends lost 4 bases and 8 bases, in that order; junction bases with no gene match: 6. CDR3 DNA sequence: TGTGCCAGTAGTACAGATGGGACTAGCGGGAGCACCCAGTACTTC. This encodes CASSTDGTSGSTQYF.

V and J are TRBV6-6 and TRBJ2-7, with TRBD1 as a possible D gene (5 bases). This CDR3 region has 15 residues. The germline CDR1 and CDR2 sequences are MNHNY and SVGAGI (reference sequence). Deletions cut 4 bases from V and 0 bases from J, with 13 bases between. CDR3 residues: CASSSGFSSSYEQYF. The CDR3 DNA reads TGTGCCAGCAGTTCAGGGTTTTCGAGCTCCTACGAGCAGTACTTC.

This chain uses TRBV7-3 with TRBJ2-1; TRBD2 might be the D (5 bases). The CDR3 is made up of 14 amino acids. The germline gives CDR1 SGHTA, CDR2 FQGTGA. Trimming shortened V by 4 bases and J by 9 bases, and 16 bases separated the two germline ends. The CDR3 reads CASSSRTAEGEQFF. The CDR3 DNA sequence: TGTGCCAGCAGCTCGCGGACTGCCGAGGGTGAGCAGTTCTTC.

This chain uses TRBV6-5 with TRBJ1-6, with D possibly matching TRBD1 (5 bases). CDR3 length: 15 residues. Trimming left V 10 bases short and J 10 bases short, with 23 bases between. The germline V gene encodes CDR1 MNHEY and CDR2 SVGAGI. The CDR3 here is CATRGAGPLGSPLHF. The DNA for the CDR3 is TGTGCCACCCGGGGAGCGGGACCACTCGGGTCACCCCTCCACTTT.

This chain uses TRBV9 with TRBJ2-7; maybe TRBD2 (6 bases). The CDR3 sequence is 14 residues long. The germline CDR1 and CDR2 sequences are SGDLS and YYNGEE. The germline V and J ends were trimmed by 2 bases and 2 bases, with 11 bases remaining between them. The CDR3 sequence is CASSVAGIPYEQYF. The CDR3 nucleotides are TGTGCCAGCAGCGTTGCGGGGATCCCCTACGAGCAGTACTTC.